This T cell receptor beta chain was observed in a study of identical twins. The CDR3 has 16 amino acids. Germline V gene data show CDR1 as MNHEY and CDR2 as SVGEGT. J lost 8 bases, V lost 6 bases, and 11 bases had no gene match. Carrying unique molecular identifiers, the cDNA also gained a universal primer site through template switching. TCRdb itself ran the 5' RACE reads through MiXCR, one entry per CDR3 protein. The sample holds 500,000 to 650,000 distinct CDR3 sequences, about a fifth seen once. Study findings and constraints: Beta clonotypes that were abundant in cord blood contained fewer insertions, a pattern absent from memory repertoires.

This clonotype was found once. Its matching antigen is unknown. The same sample was also studied in work on yellow fever vaccine responses in identical twins. As reported in that work: Reportedly, twins' vaccine T cell responses looked partly convergent and partly personalized.

This sequence originates from a woman younger than 35 in good health. Sequenced input: CD4+ T cells sorted from blood. This chain joins TRBV6-2 or TRBV6-3 and TRBJ2-3, with TRBD2 matching over 13 bases. CDR3 sequence reads: CASRPRLAGGQGTQYF. For the CDR3, the DNA is TGTGCCAGCAGACCTAGACTAGCGGGGGGCCAAGGTACGCAGTATTTT.